A selection of T cell receptor beta chains follows, all from one sample in a study of STAT5B mutations in CD4+ large granular lymphocyte leukemia. TCRdb's copy holds only in-frame clones and misses some; the assay was immunoSEQ multiplex PCR. The top ten clones hold 3% to 4.5% of a sample with over 35,000 clones, approximately 80% of them seen once. Sequenced input: CD4+ T cells from blood buffy coats. These receptor sequences come from a human donor in good health. Each CDR3 is given with its conserved first and last residue. A D gene is named only where the DNA matches it firmly. Not every row has a clone size; where given, it reads once, few, many or a size class.

TRBJ2-7	TRBV2	-	-	CASSEVFGYEQYF	TGTGCCAGCAGTGAAGTTTTCGGCTACGAGCAGTACTTC
TRBJ1-5	TRBV5-1	-	-	CASSPRAGRGQFGQPQHF	TGCGCCAGCAGCCCGAGGGCAGGGAGAGGGCAATTTGGCCAGCCCCAGCATTTT
TRBJ1-1	TRBV5-6	-	TRBD1	CASSLGQGLKTEAFF	TGTGCCAGCAGCTTGGGACAGGGGTTGAAAACTGAAGCTTTCTTT
TRBJ2-1	TRBV9	-	TRBD2	CASSPILGLVGGEQFF	TGTGCCAGCAGCCCCATTCTGGGACTGGTGGGGGGGGAGCAGTTCTTC
TRBJ2-7	TRBV6-6	-	-	CASSYWVQGYEQYF	TGTGCCAGCAGTTATTGGGTGCAGGGCTACGAGCAGTACTTC
TRBJ2-1	TRBV30	-	TRBD1	CAQDRGFYNEQFF	TGTGCCCAGGACAGGGGGTTCTACAATGAGCAGTTCTTC
TRBJ1-4	TRBV11-2	-	-	CASQLSTNEKLFF	TGTGCCAGTCAGTTATCAACTAATGAAAAACTGTTTTTT
TRBJ2-6	TRBV7-6	-	-	CASSSGGGSSGANVLTF	TGTGCCAGCAGCTCAGGGGGCGGGAGCTCTGGGGCCAACGTCCTGACTTTC
TRBJ2-3	TRBV6-6	-	-	CASTFLTVLTDTQYF	TGTGCCAGCACCTTCCTGACAGTGCTCACAGATACGCAGTATTTT
TRBJ2-2	TRBV6-6	-	TRBD2	CASTTSGKGTGELFF	TGTGCCAGCACTACTAGCGGGAAGGGCACCGGGGAGCTGTTTTTT
TRBJ2-5	TRBV30	-	TRBD2	CAWSRPSGGRETQYF	TGTGCCTGGAGTCGCCCCAGCGGGGGCCGGGAGACCCAGTACTTC
TRBJ1-3	TRBV13	once	-	CASSLRVPAGGNTIYF	TGTGCCAGCAGCTTAAGAGTGCCCGCCGGTGGAAACACCATATATTTT
TRBJ2-7	TRBV7-3	-	TRBD2	CASSAGGSAYEQYF	TGTGCCAGCAGCGCGGGGGGCAGTGCCTACGAGCAGTACTTC
TRBJ1-1	TRBV4-1	few	-	CASSQGTTVNTEAFF	TGCGCCAGCAGCCAAGGTACCACAGTGAACACTGAAGCTTTCTTT
TRBJ1-1	TRBV7-9	-	-	CASSLSLLPNTEAFF	TGTGCCAGCAGCTTATCGCTGCTCCCGAACACTGAAGCTTTCTTT
TRBJ2-7	TRBV30	-	-	CAWGAAYEQYF	TGTGCCTGGGGTGCTGCCTACGAGCAGTACTTC
TRBJ1-1	TRBV30	-	TRBD1	CAWSLGQGSTEAFF	TGTGCCTGGAGCCTGGGACAGGGGAGCACTGAAGCTTTCTTT
TRBJ2-5	TRBV5-1	once	-	CASSGGGGETQYF	TGCGCCAGCAGCGGCGGGGGCGGAGAGACCCAGTACTTC
TRBJ1-2	TRBV18	-	-	CASSPLEGGGYTF	TGTGCCAGCTCACCTCTGGAGGGGGGTGGCTACACCTTC
TRBJ2-3	TRBV5-1	-	-	CASSSTAVPQYF	TGCGCCAGCAGCTCGACAGCTGTCCCGCAGTATTTT
TRBJ1-3	TRBV7-9	-	-	CASSLAGPGNTIYF	TGTGCCAGCAGCTTAGCTGGGCCTGGAAACACCATATATTTT
TRBJ2-2	TRBV9	-	-	CASSVAHANTGELFF	TGTGCCAGCAGCGTCGCTCACGCGAACACCGGGGAGCTGTTTTTT
TRBJ1-3	TRBV19	-	-	CASGQISGNTIYF	TGTGCCAGTGGACAGATCTCTGGAAACACCATATATTTT
TRBJ1-4	TRBV30	-	-	CAWTLTNEKLFF	TGTGCCTGGACACTGACTAATGAAAAACTGTTTTTT
TRBJ2-7	TRBV27	once	-	CASRWGPTGASYEQYF	TGTGCCAGCAGATGGGGACCAACAGGTGCCTCCTACGAGCAGTACTTC
TRBJ1-1	TRBV4-1	-	-	CASSRPGTNTEAFF	TGCGCCAGCAGTCGCCCGGGGACTAACACTGAAGCTTTCTTT
TRBJ2-3	TRBV15	-	-	CATSRDFGDTQYF	TGTGCCACCAGCAGAGATTTCGGGGATACGCAGTATTTT
TRBJ2-1	TRBV4-2	-	TRBD2	CASSQARGGGDSYNEQFF	TGTGCCAGCAGCCAAGCGAGAGGCGGGGGAGACTCCTACAATGAGCAGTTCTTC
TRBJ1-2	TRBV5-6	-	TRBD1	CASSDRDSYGYTF	TGTGCCAGCAGCGATCGGGACAGCTATGGCTACACCTTC
TRBJ1-6	TRBV7-9	once	TRBD1	CASSFSGQFNSPLHF	TGTGCCAGCAGCTTTTCGGGACAGTTTAATTCACCCCTCCACTTT
TRBJ2-1	TRBV25-1	-	TRBD1	CASSESDRGAYNEQFF	TGTGCCAGCAGTGAATCCGACAGGGGGGCCTACAATGAGCAGTTCTTC
TRBJ1-1	TRBV13	-	-	CASSSLGGLNTEAFF	TGTGCCAGCAGCTCCCTGGGGGGGCTGAACACTGAAGCTTTCTTT
TRBJ1-1	TRBV6-6	-	-	CASSYRSMNTEAFF	TGTGCCAGCAGTTACAGGAGTATGAACACTGAAGCTTTCTTT
TRBJ2-7	TRBV7-9	-	TRBD2	CASSRTSGKSYHEQYF	TGTGCCAGCAGCCGAACTAGCGGGAAATCCTACCACGAGCAGTACTTC
TRBJ1-1	TRBV5-1	-	-	CASSLEVNTEAFF	TGCGCCAGCAGCCTGGAGGTTAACACTGAAGCTTTCTTT
TRBJ2-1	TRBV7-2	-	TRBD2	CASRGLAGVTNEQFF	TGTGCCAGCAGGGGACTAGCGGGAGTGACCAATGAGCAGTTCTTC
TRBJ2-3	TRBV25-1	-	TRBD1	CASRIAGTGGRDTQYF	TGTGCCAGCAGGATCGCCGGGACAGGGGGCAGGGATACGCAGTATTTT
TRBJ1-3	TRBV19	-	-	CASSMTSGRRSGNTIYF	TGTGCCAGTAGTATGACCTCGGGACGGCGCTCTGGAAACACCATATATTTT
TRBJ1-5	TRBV4-1	-	-	CASSQDWGDSNQPQHF	TGCGCCAGCAGCCAAGATTGGGGCGATAGCAATCAGCCCCAGCATTTT